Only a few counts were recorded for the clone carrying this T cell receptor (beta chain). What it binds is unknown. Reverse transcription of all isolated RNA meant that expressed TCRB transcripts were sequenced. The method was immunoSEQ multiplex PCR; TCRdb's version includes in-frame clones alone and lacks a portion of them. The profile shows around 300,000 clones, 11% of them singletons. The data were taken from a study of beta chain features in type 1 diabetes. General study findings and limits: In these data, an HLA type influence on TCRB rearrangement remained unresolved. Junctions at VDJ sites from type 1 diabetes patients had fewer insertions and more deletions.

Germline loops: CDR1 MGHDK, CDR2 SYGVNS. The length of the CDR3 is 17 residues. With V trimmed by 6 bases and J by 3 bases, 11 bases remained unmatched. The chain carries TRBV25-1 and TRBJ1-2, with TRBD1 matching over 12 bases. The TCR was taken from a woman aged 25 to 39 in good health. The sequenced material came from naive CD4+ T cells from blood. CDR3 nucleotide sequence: TGTGCCAGCAGCTCAAGACGGGACAGGGGGCTCGACTATGGCTACACCTTC. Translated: CASSSRRDRGLDYGYTF.